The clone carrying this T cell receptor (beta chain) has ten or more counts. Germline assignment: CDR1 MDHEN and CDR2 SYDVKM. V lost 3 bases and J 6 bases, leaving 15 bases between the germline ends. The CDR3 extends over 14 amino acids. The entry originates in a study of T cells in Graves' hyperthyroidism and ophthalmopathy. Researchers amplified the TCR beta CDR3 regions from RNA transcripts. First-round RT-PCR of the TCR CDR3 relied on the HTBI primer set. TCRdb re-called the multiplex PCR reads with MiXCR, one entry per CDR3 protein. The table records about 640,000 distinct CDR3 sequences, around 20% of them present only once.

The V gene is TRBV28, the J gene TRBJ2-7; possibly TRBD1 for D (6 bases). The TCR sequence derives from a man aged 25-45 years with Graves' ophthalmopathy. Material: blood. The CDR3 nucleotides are TGTGCCAGCAGTTTCCCTTACAGGGTCCGCGAGCAGTACTTC. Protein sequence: CASSFPYRVREQYF.